The 27 T cell receptor beta chains below were found in one sample sequenced in a study of T cell responses to AZD1222 COVID-19 vaccine. TCRdb's copy holds only in-frame clones and misses some; the assay was immunoSEQ multiplex PCR. The data show about 160,000 clones, with around nine tenths seen just once and more than 5% held by the top ten. Sample: peripheral blood, taken on day 0 of AZD1222 vaccination. The receptors were sampled from an adult in good health.

This sequence joins TRBV5-1 and TRBJ1-1; 9 bases fit TRBD1. V trimming: 7 bases; J trimming: 6 bases; junction bases outside the gene matches: 7. This CDR3 is 13 amino acids long. Germline V lookup: CDR1 SGHRS, CDR2 YFSETQ. The CDR3 nucleotides read TGCGCCAGCGGAACAGGGGGCTCGGCTGAAGCTTTCTTT. It is translated as CASGTGGSAEAFF. Full variable domain (missing parts from reference TRBV5-1 and TRBJ1-1): KAGVTQTPRYLIKTRGQQVTLSCSPISGHRSVSWYQQTPGQGLQFLFEYFSETQRNKGNFPGRFSGRQFSNSRSEMNVSTLELGDSALYLCASGTGGSAEAFFGQGTRLTVV.

The CDR3 loop reads CASSLTGDLYNEQFF. The CDR3 region has the DNA TGCGCCAGCAGCCTCACCGGGGATCTCTACAATGAGCAGTTCTTC. The J gene is TRBJ2-1, the V gene TRBV4-1, with D perhaps matching TRBD2 (5 bases). Germline V gene sequence: CDR1 MGHRA, CDR2 YSYEKL. V dropped 4 bases and J dropped 3 bases, with 13 bases sitting between them. The CDR3 contains 15 residues.

The chain carries TRBV28 and TRBJ1-5; D is possibly TRBD1 (5 bases). The CDR3 covers 16 residues. The V end was cut by 5 bases, the J end by 6 bases, with 20 bases between. CDR1 MDHEN and CDR2 SYDVKM come from the germline V gene. CDR3 nucleotide sequence: TGTGCCAGCAGTCTACTGGGACGGACCGGGGGTCAGCCCCAGCATTTT. Its protein is CASSLLGRTGGQPQHF.

Regarding this clone: At one end the junction does not follow the germline gene, possibly because of a read error. This sequence joins TRBV7-7 and TRBJ2-1; D is unresolved. Germline CDR1 reads SSHAT; CDR2 reads FNYEAQ (reference sequence). The CDR3 contains 16 residues. The CDR3 loop is CASSIGPIPPYNEQFF. CDR3 nucleotide sequence: TGTGCTAGCAGTATCGGGCCGATTCCCCCATACAATGAGCAGTTCTTC.

The rearrangement joins TRBV11-2 to TRBJ1-1; no definite D call. This CDR3 has 16 amino acids. Trimming removed 5 bases from V and 0 bases from J, with 16 bases in between. Germline V CDR1 and CDR2: SGHAT, FQNNGV. This CDR3 is CASSLPQGPMNTEAFF. Written as DNA, the CDR3 is TGTGCCAGCAGCCTCCCCCAAGGACCCATGAACACTGAAGCTTTCTTT.

V is TRBV29-1 and J is TRBJ1-1, with 7 bases fitting TRBD1. This CDR3 comprises 14 residues. Germline V gene data show CDR1 as SQVTM and CDR2 as ANQGSEA. V dropped 3 bases and J dropped 3; count of bases not matched to a gene: 7. The CDR3 protein is CSVDITGVYTEAFF. Here the CDR3 DNA reads TGCAGCGTTGACATTACAGGGGTTTACACTGAAGCTTTCTTT. Drawing the rest from reference TRBV29-1 and TRBJ1-1, the complete variable domain is SAVISQKPSRDICQRGTSLTIQCQVDSQVTMMFWYRQQPGQSLTLIATANQGSEATYESGFVIDKFPISRPNLTFSTLTVSNMSPEDSSIYLCSVDITGVYTEAFFGQGTRLTVV.

The chain couples TRBV7-2 to TRBJ2-2, with 12 bases lining up with TRBD2. From germline, CDR1 is SGHTA and CDR2 FQGNSA. Unmatched junction bases numbered 12, after V lost 6 bases and J lost 7 bases. The CDR3 sequence is 17 residues long. CDR3 loop: CASSLTSGRNQGGELFF. In DNA, the CDR3 is TGTGCCAGCAGTCTAACTAGCGGGAGGAATCAAGGCGGGGAGCTGTTTTTT.

DNA of the CDR3: TGTGCCAGCAGCCAAGATATCGGGACGAACACTGAAGCTTTCTTT. Residues: CASSQDIGTNTEAFF. The chain combines TRBV14 with TRBJ1-1; TRBD1 might be the D (5 bases). The CDR3 extends over 15 amino acids. Germline CDR1 and CDR2: SGHDN and FVKESK. The germline V and J ends were trimmed by 0 bases and 1 base, with 9 bases remaining between them.

This clone has a single count. V usage is TRBV7-9 and J usage is TRBJ2-7; perhaps TRBD2 as D (5 bases). Trimming shortened V by 1 base and J by 5 bases, and 12 bases separated the two germline ends. CDR1 is SEHNR, CDR2 FQNEAQ, per germline (reference sequence). There are 14 residues in the CDR3. CDR3 DNA: TGTGCCAGCAGCTTAGGGTTTGAGGGCGACGAGCAGTACTTC. Its protein product is CASSLGFEGDEQYF.

The chain has TRBV7-2 and TRBJ2-3; TRBD2 matches at 15 bases. Germline CDR1 and CDR2: SGHTA and FQGNSA. With V trimmed by 6 bases and J by 7 bases, 5 bases remained unmatched. The CDR3 is 15 residues long. The CDR3 here is CASRGLAGGPNTQYF. The CDR3 coding sequence is TGTGCCAGCAGAGGACTAGCGGGGGGGCCTAATACGCAGTATTTT. The whole variable domain, filled in from reference TRBV7-2 and TRBJ2-3, reads GAGVSQSPSNKVTEKGKDVELRCDPISGHTALYWYRQSLGQGLEFLIYFQGNSAPDKSGLPSDRFSAERTGGSVSTLTIQRTQQEDSAVYLCASRGLAGGPNTQYFGPGTRLTVL.

The V gene is TRBV9, the J gene TRBJ2-3, with D hard to call. V was clipped by 5 bases and J by 4 bases, with 14 bases between them. CDR3 length: 14 amino acids. CDR1 and CDR2 (germline): SGDLS, YYNGEE. For the CDR3, the DNA is TGTGCCAGCAGTCCTCGGAACGTCGCAGATACGCAGTATTTT. It translates to CASSPRNVADTQYF.

This chain joins TRBV29-1 and TRBJ1-4, with a possible D match to TRBD1 (6 bases). There are 13 residues in the CDR3. Germline V lookup: CDR1 SQVTM, CDR2 ANQGSEA. Trimming removed 4 bases at V and 6 bases at J, with 12 bases between. Written as DNA, the CDR3 is TGCAGCGTTGCTCCGAAGGGGGATGAAAAACTGTTTTTT. It codes for CSVAPKGDEKLFF.

This clone was seen a few times. The chain employs TRBV3-1 (or the pseudogene TRBV3-2) and TRBJ1-3, with 12 bases that match TRBD1. V gave up 5 bases and J gave up 2 bases; unmatched junction bases: 4. Germline CDR1 LGHDT, CDR2 YNNKEL (reference sequence). This CDR3 region has 16 residues. As DNA, the CDR3 is TGTGCCAGCAGCGGCCGGGACAGGGGGCCTGGAAACACCATATATTTT. It specifies CASSGRDRGPGNTIYF.

The chain uses TRBV5-6 and TRBJ1-2; D is perhaps TRBD1 (6 bases). The CDR3 runs to 14 residues. V dropped 4 bases and J dropped 2 bases, with 12 bases sitting between them. Germline loops: CDR1 SGHDT, CDR2 YYEEEE. This chain's CDR3 is CASSIDRTNYGYTF. CDR3 DNA sequence: TGTGCCAGCAGCATCGACAGGACCAACTATGGCTACACCTTC.

This clone was detected only a few times. The chain carries TRBV18 and TRBJ1-3; 11 bases agree with TRBD1. The CDR3 runs to 17 residues. With 2 bases clipped from V and 2 bases from J, the junction kept 5 bases outside the gene matches. Germline V gene data show CDR1 as KGHSH and CDR2 as LQKENI. Here the CDR3 DNA reads TGTGCCAGCTCACCAGGACAGGGGGCAAGCCCTGGAAACACCATATATTTT. Protein sequence: CASSPGQGASPGNTIYF.

V usage is TRBV9 and J usage is TRBJ2-1; D ambiguous. The CDR3 sequence is 17 residues long. The germline V gene encodes CDR1 SGDLS and CDR2 YYNGEE. The V end lost 1 base, the J end lost 0 bases, and 14 bases lay between the germline ends. For the CDR3, the DNA is TGTGCCAGCAGCGTACTGGAACAAACGAGCTCCTACAATGAGCAGTTCTTC. It translates to CASSVLEQTSSYNEQFF.

The CDR3 bases are TGTGCCAGCAGTGGACAGTATAGCAATCAGCCCCAGCATTTT. Its protein is CASSGQYSNQPQHF. The genes are TRBV2 and TRBJ1-5; TRBD1 might be the D (5 bases). Germline assignment: CDR1 SNHLY and CDR2 FYNNEI. V dropped 4 bases and J dropped 0 bases, with 7 bases sitting between them. The CDR3 is made up of 14 amino acids. The variable domain in full, with the rest retrieved from reference TRBV2 and TRBJ1-5, is EPEVTQTPSHQVTQMGQEVILRCVPISNHLYFYWYRQILGQKVEFLVSFYNNEISEKSEIFDDQFSVERPDGSNFTLKIRSTKLEDSAMYFCASSGQYSNQPQHFGDGTRLSIL.

The V gene is TRBV18, the J gene TRBJ1-2; tentative D call: TRBD1 (6 bases). V lost 3 bases and J 0 bases, leaving 11 bases between the germline ends. Germline assignment: CDR1 KGHSH and CDR2 LQKENI. CDR3 length: 15 amino acids. Written as DNA, the CDR3 is TGTGCCAGCTCACCTGACAGGCAATCTAACTATGGCTACACCTTC. This encodes CASSPDRQSNYGYTF.

The rearrangement links TRBV6-6 to TRBJ1-1; 8 bases align to TRBD1. Germline V lookup: CDR1 MNHNY, CDR2 SVGAGI (reference sequence). J lost 1 base, V lost 6 bases, and 4 bases had no gene match. There are 14 residues in the CDR3. CDR3 sequence: CASRGTGQNTEAFF. The CDR3 coding sequence is TGTGCCAGCAGAGGGACAGGACAGAACACTGAAGCTTTCTTT.

The rearrangement uses TRBV28 and TRBJ2-7; TRBD2 matches at 10 bases. Germline CDR1 reads MDHEN; CDR2 reads SYDVKM. The CDR3 is made up of 18 amino acids. Germline trimming cut 6 bases from V and 3 bases from J; bases unmatched to any gene: 17. As DNA, the CDR3 is TGTGCCAGCAGCCTGGAAGGACTAGCGGAGACCGTACGCTACGAGCAGTACTTC. This encodes CASSLEGLAETVRYEQYF.

The chain employs TRBV2 and TRBJ2-1, with D hard to call. This CDR3 spans 11 amino acids. Germline loops: CDR1 SNHLY, CDR2 FYNNEI. Trimming stripped 5 bases from V and 10 bases from J, with 9 bases between. CDR3 in amino acids: CASSYSGEQFF. CDR3 bases: TGTGCCAGCAGTTACTCAGGAGAGCAGTTCTTC.

The chain recombines TRBV6-5 with TRBJ1-1; D gene unclear. The CDR3 runs 13 residues. Looked up from germline, CDR1 is MNHEY and CDR2 is SVGAGI. V was clipped by 0 bases and J by 7 bases, with 9 bases between them. CDR3 in amino acids: CASSYSPGLEAFF. DNA of the CDR3: TGTGCCAGCAGTTACTCGCCTGGACTTGAAGCTTTCTTT.

For this clone: The germline gene is not matched at one end of the junction; a read error may be the cause. The chain combines TRBV20-1 with TRBJ2-3; maybe TRBD2 (6 bases). Germline V gives CDR1 DFQATT, CDR2 SNEGSKA (reference sequence). The CDR3 runs 10 residues. For the CDR3, the DNA is TGCAGTGCTGGGGTTCTTTCGGGGGATTTT. Residues: CSAGVLSGDF.

The chain carries TRBV24-1 and TRBJ2-3; unclear D gene. Germline V lookup: CDR1 KGHDR, CDR2 SFDVKD. The CDR3 runs 13 residues. V was trimmed by 5 bases and J by 9 bases, leaving 14 bases between them. The CDR3 sequence: CATSGTYQRTQYF. The CDR3 nucleotides are TGTGCCACCAGTGGAACTTACCAACGCACGCAGTATTTT.

The V gene is TRBV7-2, the J gene TRBJ2-1, with TRBD2 identical over 7 bases. V was pared by 3 bases and J by 5 bases, with 4 bases of the junction left unmatched. Germline V gene sequence: CDR1 SGHTA, CDR2 FQGNSA. The CDR3 is 14 amino acids. CDR3 DNA sequence: TGTGCCAGCAGCTTCTTTGCGGGGGACAATGAGCAGTTCTTC. Translation: CASSFFAGDNEQFF.

The chain uses TRBV5-4 and TRBJ2-5, with D tentatively TRBD1 (6 bases). In germline, CDR1 is SGHNT, CDR2 YYREEE (reference sequence). This CDR3 region has 13 residues. Trimming took 2 bases from V and 4 from J, leaving 9 bases between them. The CDR3 sequence is CASSLQGTETQYF. CDR3 nucleotide sequence: TGTGCCAGCAGCTTACAGGGCACAGAGACCCAGTACTTC.

The chain is built from TRBV27 and TRBJ2-1, with TRBD2 matching 9 bases. The CDR3 consists of 16 residues. Germline loops: CDR1 MNHEY, CDR2 SMNVEV (reference sequence). V dropped 3 bases and J dropped 6; count of bases not matched to a gene: 9. The CDR3 reads CASSFLPAGGINEQFF. The DNA of the CDR3 is TGTGCCAGCAGTTTTCTTCCAGCGGGGGGCATCAATGAGCAGTTCTTC.